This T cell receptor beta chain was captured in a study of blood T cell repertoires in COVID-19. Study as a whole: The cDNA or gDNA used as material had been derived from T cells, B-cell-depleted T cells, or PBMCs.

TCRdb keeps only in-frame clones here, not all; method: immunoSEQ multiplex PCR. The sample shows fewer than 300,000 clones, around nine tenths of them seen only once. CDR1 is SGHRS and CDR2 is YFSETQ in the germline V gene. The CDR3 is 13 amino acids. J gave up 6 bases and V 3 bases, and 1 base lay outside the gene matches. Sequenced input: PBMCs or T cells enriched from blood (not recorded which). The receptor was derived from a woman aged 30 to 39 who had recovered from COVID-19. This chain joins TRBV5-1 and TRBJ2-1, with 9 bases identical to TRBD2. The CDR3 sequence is CASSWGLANEQFF. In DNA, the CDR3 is TGCGCCAGCAGCTGGGGACTAGCCAATGAGCAGTTCTTC. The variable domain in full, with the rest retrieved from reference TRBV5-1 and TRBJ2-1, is KAGVTQTPRYLIKTRGQQVTLSCSPISGHRSVSWYQQTPGQGLQFLFEYFSETQRNKGNFPGRFSGRQFSNSRSEMNVSTLELGDSALYLCASSWGLANEQFFGPGTRLTVL.